This T cell receptor (beta chain) was captured by sequencing in a study of OX40 agonist ivuxolimab in advanced cancers. Study overall: Melanoma, hepatocellular carcinoma, head and neck or renal cell cancer occurred in dose-escalation patients.

The data were produced by immunoSEQ multiplex PCR, yet TCRdb's version contains in-frame clones alone and is incomplete. The sample yields about 48,000 clones, 80% to 90% seen once. This sequence originates from an adult with an advanced solid tumor such as melanoma, head and neck, liver or kidney cancer. Sequencing was performed on CD4+ or CD8+ T cells sorted from blood, taken in a trial of the OX40 agonist ivuxolimab.

The CDR3 sequence is CASSGGYGITDTQYF. DNA for the CDR3: TGTGCCAGCAGCGGGGGGTACGGTATCACAGATACGCAGTATTTT. The rearrangement uses TRBV5-6 and TRBJ2-3; TRBD2 is a possible D gene (6 bases). The CDR3 is made up of 15 amino acids. V shed 4 bases and J shed 2 bases, with 14 bases lying between them. CDR1 SGHDT and CDR2 YYEEEE come from the germline V gene.